A single sample is the source of the 25 T cell receptor beta chains below, sequenced in a study of CD8+ T cells in alopecia areata. Documented treatment: oral pan-JAK inhibitor, 5-10 mg twice daily. RNA was isolated and reverse transcribed to cDNA, the sequencing template. TCRdb keeps only in-frame clones here, not all; method: immunoSEQ multiplex PCR. The sample carries 95,000 to 100,000 clones, roughly 56% recorded once. The sample was CD8+ T cells sorted from blood, taken between weeks 55 and 70, from a patient treated with tofacitinib. The origin of the receptors is a human donor with alopecia areata.

With regard to this clone: Mismatch with germline at one junction end may stem from a read error. The chain carries TRBV7-9 and TRBJ1-1, with TRBD1 matching over 10 bases. CDR3 length: 14 residues. Germline loops: CDR1 SEHNR, CDR2 FQNEAQ (reference sequence). The CDR3 spells CASSRPGQGTNHRF. The CDR3 coding sequence is TGTGCCAGCAGCCGCCCGGGACAGGGGACCAACCACCGATTT.

Comment on this clone: Within the sample, other DNA sequences also encode this same CDR3. The chain is built from TRBV27 and TRBJ2-1; D perhaps matches TRBD1 (5 bases). Per germline, CDR1 MNHEY and CDR2 SMNVEV (reference sequence). The CDR3 is 12 amino acids. V lost 2 bases and J lost 9, with 8 bases in between. The CDR3 sequence is CASSLGAGEQFF. The CDR3 DNA reads as TGTGCCAGCAGTTTAGGGGCAGGTGAGCAGTTCTTC.

V gene TRBV29-1 combines with J gene TRBJ1-1, with D hard to call. Germline assignment: CDR1 SQVTM and CDR2 ANQGSEA. This CDR3 is built from 16 residues. V shed 3 bases and J shed 3 bases, with 20 bases lying between them. The CDR3 DNA is TGCAGCGTTGATGTCTGGTTAGGCGGACGTTACACTGAAGCTTTCTTT. Its translation: CSVDVWLGGRYTEAFF.

This rearrangement joins TRBV12-5 to TRBJ1-1; D remains ambiguous. Trimming took off 3 bases at V and 10 bases at J, with 15 bases between the two ends. CDR1 and CDR2 (germline): LGHNT, FRNRAP. The CDR3 extends over 13 amino acids. The CDR3 here is CASGFSTQEGAFF. CDR3 coding DNA: TGTGCTAGTGGTTTCTCGACACAAGAAGGAGCTTTCTTT.

The V and J genes are TRBV10-3 and TRBJ1-6, with a tentative D call TRBD1 (6 bases). The CDR3 is made up of 11 amino acids. V was clipped by 8 bases and J by 9 bases, with 8 bases between them. The V gene's germline CDR1 is ENHRY and CDR2 SYGVKD. CDR3 sequence (DNA): TGTGCCATCGGAGGGGGTTCACCCCTCCACTTT. Protein product: CAIGGGSPLHF.

The CDR3 nucleotides are TGCAGCGTCATGGACAGGGGGAGTAATTACGAGCAGTACTTC. It specifies CSVMDRGSNYEQYF. The chain uses TRBV29-1 and TRBJ2-7, with 10 bases aligning to TRBD1. Germline CDR1 SQVTM, CDR2 ANQGSEA. The CDR3 runs to 14 residues. Trimming removed 6 bases from V and 4 bases from J; junction bases left unmatched: 9.

The chain is built from TRBV29-1 and TRBJ2-7; D remains unclear. The CDR3 runs 15 residues. Germline V gives CDR1 SQVTM, CDR2 ANQGSEA. V dropped 1 base and J dropped 0 bases, with 13 bases sitting between them. CDR3 in amino acids: CSVEGLGSSSYEQYF. CDR3 bases: TGCAGCGTTGAAGGGTTAGGTTCGAGCTCCTACGAGCAGTACTTC.

DNA of the CDR3: TGCGCCAGCACATGGACAGGCCCAGGAGCAGATACGCAGTATTTT. It translates to CASTWTGPGADTQYF. The genes are TRBV5-1 and TRBJ2-3, with 7 bases aligning to TRBD1. Germline V gives CDR1 SGHRS, CDR2 YFSETQ. With 6 bases clipped from V and 4 bases from J, the junction kept 11 bases outside the gene matches. CDR3 length: 15 residues.

This clone was observed once. The gene calls are TRBV5-5 and TRBJ1-5; a possible D gene is TRBD1 (6 bases). V lost 4 bases to trimming and J lost 4 bases, with 21 bases between them. The CDR3 length is 17 residues. Germline CDR1 SGHKS, CDR2 YYEKEE (reference sequence). For the CDR3, the DNA is TGTGCCAGCAGCCCCATAGGACAGCCAGCCTTTAATCAGCCCCAGCATTTT. It encodes CASSPIGQPAFNQPQHF.

The genes are TRBV6-5 and TRBJ1-2; the D gene is possibly TRBD1 (5 bases). This CDR3 is 13 amino acids long. Germline CDR1 MNHEY, CDR2 SVGAGI. V was clipped by 2 bases and J by 4 bases, with 8 bases between them. CDR3 coding DNA: TGTGCCAGCAGTTACGGGGCTAGCTATGGCTACACCTTC. Translating gives CASSYGASYGYTF.

The table lists this clone with a few counts. The chain combines TRBV19 with TRBJ1-6; D is undetermined. Germline V gene lookup returns CDR1 LNHDA and CDR2 SQIVND (reference sequence). Trimming left V 7 bases short and J 5 bases short, with 9 bases between. This CDR3 is built from 13 residues. CDR3: CASTGQNNSPLHF. The CDR3, as DNA: TGTGCCAGTACTGGGCAGAATAATTCACCCCTCCACTTT. Based on the CDR3 plus reference TRBV19 and TRBJ1-6, the full variable domain is DGGITQSPKYLFRKEGQNVTLSCEQNLNHDAMYWYRQDPGQGLRLIYYSQIVNDFQKGDIAEGYSVSREKKESFPLTVTSAQKNPTAFYLCASTGQNNSPLHFGNGTRLTVT.

This clone was observed a few times. This specimen includes other DNA sequences encoding the same CDR3. This chain connects TRBV2 to TRBJ2-5; no firm D call. This CDR3 is 13 amino acids long. The V end lost 7 bases, the J end lost 2 bases, and 11 bases lay between the germline ends. Germline V gene data show CDR1 as SNHLY and CDR2 as FYNNEI. CDR3 nucleotide sequence: TGTGCCAGCATCGGAACAGATCAAGAGACCCAGTACTTC. This sequence encodes CASIGTDQETQYF.

This clone was counted a single time. V usage is TRBV5-1 and J usage is TRBJ2-7; TRBD2 matches at 12 bases. The CDR3 length is 15 residues. Germline V gives CDR1 SGHRS, CDR2 YFSETQ. V lost 5 bases to trimming and J lost 2 bases; unmatched junction nucleotides: 5. The CDR3 bases are TGCGCCAGCAGTACTGGACTAGCGGGGACCTACGAGCAGTACTTC. The encoded protein is CASSTGLAGTYEQYF.

The V gene is TRBV7-9, the J gene TRBJ2-5; the D gene is possibly TRBD2 (5 bases). The CDR3 is made up of 15 amino acids. Trimming removed 5 bases at V and 1 base at J, with 14 bases between. Germline-derived CDR1 and CDR2 are SEHNR and FQNEAQ (reference sequence). The CDR3 is CASSREGGGQETQYF. For the CDR3, the DNA is TGTGCCAGCAGCCGCGAAGGTGGAGGCCAAGAGACCCAGTACTTC.

This chain links TRBV5-1 with TRBJ1-6; unclear D gene. The CDR3 is 13 residues long. Germline V gene data show CDR1 as SGHRS and CDR2 as YFSETQ. V dropped 3 bases and J dropped 13 bases, with 14 bases sitting between them. CDR3 amino acids: CASSSRPDEPLHF. The CDR3 nucleotides read TGCGCCAGCAGCTCGAGACCCGATGAGCCCCTCCACTTT.

V gene TRBV7-8 combines with J gene TRBJ2-3; perhaps TRBD2 as D (5 bases). The CDR3 runs to 14 residues. Germline V gene lookup returns CDR1 SGHVS and CDR2 FQNEAQ. The V end lost 3 bases, the J end lost 4 bases, and 11 bases lay between the germline ends. The DNA for the CDR3 is TGTGCCAGCAGCTTCAGAACGGGGTCAGATACGCAGTATTTT. Amino acids: CASSFRTGSDTQYF.

In its sample, this clone was seen a few times. This rearrangement joins TRBV27 to TRBJ2-3, with TRBD2 as a possible D gene (7 bases). Trimming took off 5 bases at V and 4 bases at J, with 19 bases between the two ends. Looked up from germline, CDR1 is MNHEY and CDR2 is SMNVEV (reference sequence). The CDR3 is 16 residues long. The CDR3 sequence: CASSTVWGGLADTQYF. Written as DNA, the CDR3 is TGTGCCAGCAGTACCGTGTGGGGGGGGCTCGCAGATACGCAGTATTTT.

The V call is TRBV5-8, the J call TRBJ2-3; 7 nucleotides align to TRBD2. CDR1 and CDR2 from the germline V gene are SGHTS and YDEGEE. The CDR3 sequence is 15 residues long. V shed 5 bases, J shed 1 base, and the junction held 7 bases outside the gene matches. The CDR3 reads CASSPGTIRTDTQYF. Here the CDR3 DNA reads TGTGCCAGCAGTCCCGGGACTATCCGCACAGATACGCAGTATTTT.

The chain has TRBV30 and TRBJ1-2; possible D gene TRBD1, 5 bases. Per germline, CDR1 GTSNPN and CDR2 SVGIG (reference sequence). V lost 5 bases to trimming and J lost 8 bases, with 18 bases between them. This CDR3 is 13 amino acids long. CDR3 region: CAWDPGAWGGYTF. In DNA, the CDR3 is TGTGCCTGGGACCCCGGGGCATGGGGAGGCTACACCTTC.

This clone was seen more than once but under ten times. V usage is TRBV27 and J usage is TRBJ1-2, with TRBD1 matching over 10 bases. V shed 5 bases and J 3 bases; nucleotides not matched to a gene: 3. The germline V gene encodes CDR1 MNHEY and CDR2 SMNVEV (reference sequence). This CDR3 contains 14 residues. CDR3 protein: CASSDRGQHYGYTF. The CDR3 DNA reads as TGTGCCAGCAGTGACAGGGGGCAACACTATGGCTACACCTTC.

There are a few counts of this clone. For the CDR3, the DNA is TGTGCCAGCAGCGTAGGGCTAGTTCTTAGAGAGACCCAGTACTTC. It translates to CASSVGLVLRETQYF. The chain joins TRBV9 to TRBJ2-5, with no clear D. CDR3 size: 15 residues. The V end was cut by 0 bases, the J end by 4 bases, with 13 bases between. CDR1 and CDR2 (germline): SGDLS, YYNGEE.

This clone was observed a few times. The rearrangement links TRBV7-9 to TRBJ2-3; no definite D call. This CDR3 spans 15 amino acids. Germline lookup yields CDR1 SEHNR and CDR2 FQNEAQ (reference sequence). V shed 6 bases and J shed 0 bases, with 13 bases lying between them. CDR3 coding DNA: TGTGCCAGCAGTTCGACAAGAACTAGCACAGATACGCAGTATTTT. Amino acid sequence: CASSSTRTSTDTQYF.

The chain couples TRBV6-1 to TRBJ1-3; D gene ambiguous. Germline V CDR1 and CDR2: MNHNS, SASEGT. V dropped 1 base and J dropped 14 bases, with 12 bases sitting between them. The CDR3 contains 12 residues. DNA for the CDR3: TGTGCCAGCAGTGAAGGGAACAGCTGGGTATATTTT. Protein: CASSEGNSWVYF.

V gene TRBV6-5 combines with J gene TRBJ1-1, with TRBD1 matching over 7 bases. CDR1 is MNHEY and CDR2 is SVGAGI in the germline V gene. This CDR3 is 15 amino acids long. Germline trimming cut 0 bases from V and 5 bases from J; bases unmatched to any gene: 6. CDR3 in DNA: TGTGCCAGCAGTTACTCGGGCAGGGGGAGAACTGAAGCTTTCTTT. Protein sequence: CASSYSGRGRTEAFF.

The chain carries TRBV4-2 and TRBJ1-1; possible D gene TRBD1, 5 bases. The CDR3 totals 15 residues. The ends were cut back, 5 bases at V and 0 bases at J, with 13 bases in the middle. Germline CDR1 reads LGHNA; CDR2 reads YNFKEQ. The CDR3 spells CASSTGGSVNTEAFF. CDR3 bases: TGTGCCAGCAGCACTGGGGGAAGCGTGAACACTGAAGCTTTCTTT.